This T cell receptor beta chain was found in a study of cytomegalovirus exposure and HLA in healthy donors. With 8 bases removed from V and 6 bases from J, the gap between germline ends came to 7 bases. CDR1 is LNHDA, CDR2 SQIVND, per germline (reference sequence). The CDR3 contains 11 residues. The PCR contained 60 Vbeta and 13 Jbeta primers. The data were produced by immunoSEQ multiplex PCR, yet TCRdb's version contains in-frame clones alone and is incomplete. Of 150,000 to 200,000 clones in the sample, over 60% were seen once. Study-level points and caveats: The authors enumerated some 160 TCR beta chains as linked to cytomegalovirus. Serostatus for CMV was the only available immune exposure information. In a later analysis, across HLA loci, associated TCR counts were highest for DRB1, lowest for HLA-C.

Donors counted as nominally healthy when sampled, yet unrecorded immune exposures were likely. Turning to this clone: As yet, its antigen is unknown.

This clonotype was sampled from a girl aged 5 to 17 in good health and CMV-seronegative. The chain combines TRBV19 with TRBJ2-2, with a possible D match to TRBD2 (6 bases). Sample: PBMCs. The CDR3 protein is CASGGSGELFF. CDR3 DNA sequence: TGTGCCAGTGGGGGGTCCGGGGAGCTGTTTTTT.